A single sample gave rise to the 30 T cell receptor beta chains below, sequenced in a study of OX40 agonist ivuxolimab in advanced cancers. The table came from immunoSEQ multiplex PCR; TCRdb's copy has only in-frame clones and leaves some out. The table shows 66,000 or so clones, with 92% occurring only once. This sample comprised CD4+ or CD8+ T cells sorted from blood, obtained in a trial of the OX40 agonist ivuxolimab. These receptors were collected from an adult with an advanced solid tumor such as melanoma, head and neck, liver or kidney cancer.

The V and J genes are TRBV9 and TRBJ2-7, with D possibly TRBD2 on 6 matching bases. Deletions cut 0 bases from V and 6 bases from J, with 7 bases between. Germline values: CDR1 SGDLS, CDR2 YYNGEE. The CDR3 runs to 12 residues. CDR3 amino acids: CASSVEGGEQYF. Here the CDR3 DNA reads TGTGCCAGCAGCGTAGAGGGAGGCGAGCAGTACTTC.

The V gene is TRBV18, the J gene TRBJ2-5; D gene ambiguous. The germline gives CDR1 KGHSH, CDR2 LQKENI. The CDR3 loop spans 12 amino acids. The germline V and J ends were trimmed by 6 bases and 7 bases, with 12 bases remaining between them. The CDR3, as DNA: TGTGCCAGCTCGCCGGAAGCTGGGACCCAGTACTTC. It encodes CASSPEAGTQYF.

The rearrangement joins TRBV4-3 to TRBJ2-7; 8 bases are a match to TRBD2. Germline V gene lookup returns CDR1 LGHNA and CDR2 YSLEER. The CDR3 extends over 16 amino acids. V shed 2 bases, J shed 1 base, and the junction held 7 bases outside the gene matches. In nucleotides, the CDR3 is TGCGCCAGCAGCCAAAACGGGGGGGCGAAATCCTACGAGCAGTACTTC. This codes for CASSQNGGAKSYEQYF.

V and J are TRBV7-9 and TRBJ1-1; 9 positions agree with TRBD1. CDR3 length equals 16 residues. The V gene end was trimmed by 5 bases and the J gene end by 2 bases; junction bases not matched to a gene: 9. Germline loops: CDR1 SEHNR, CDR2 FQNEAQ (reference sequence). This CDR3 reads CASSAGTGGLNTEAFF. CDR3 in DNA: TGTGCCAGCAGCGCGGGAACAGGGGGCCTCAACACTGAAGCTTTCTTT.

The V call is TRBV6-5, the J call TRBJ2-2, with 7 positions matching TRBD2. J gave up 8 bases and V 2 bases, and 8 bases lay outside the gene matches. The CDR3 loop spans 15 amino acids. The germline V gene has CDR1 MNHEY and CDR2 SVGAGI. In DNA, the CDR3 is TGTGCCAGCAGTTACGAGCAGGGAGGGTGGGGGGAGCTGTTTTTT. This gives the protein CASSYEQGGWGELFF.

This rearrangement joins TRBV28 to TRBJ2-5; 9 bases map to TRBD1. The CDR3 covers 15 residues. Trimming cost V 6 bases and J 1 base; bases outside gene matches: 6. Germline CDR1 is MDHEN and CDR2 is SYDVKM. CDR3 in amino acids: CASRTGGMIQETQYF. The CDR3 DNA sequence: TGTGCCAGCAGGACAGGGGGGATGATCCAAGAGACCCAGTACTTC.

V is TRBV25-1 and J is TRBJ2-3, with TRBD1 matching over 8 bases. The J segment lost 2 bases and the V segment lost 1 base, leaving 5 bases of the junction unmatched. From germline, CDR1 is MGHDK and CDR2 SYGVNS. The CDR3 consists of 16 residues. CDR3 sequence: CASSEFDRGITDTQYF. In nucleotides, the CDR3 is TGTGCCAGCAGTGAATTTGACAGGGGTATCACAGATACGCAGTATTTT.

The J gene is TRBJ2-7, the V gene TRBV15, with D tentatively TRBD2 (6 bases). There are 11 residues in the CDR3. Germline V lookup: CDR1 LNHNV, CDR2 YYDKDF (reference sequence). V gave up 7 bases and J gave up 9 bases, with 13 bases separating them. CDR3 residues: CATTQTGVQYF. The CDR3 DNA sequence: TGTGCCACCACACAGACGGGGGTGCAGTACTTC.

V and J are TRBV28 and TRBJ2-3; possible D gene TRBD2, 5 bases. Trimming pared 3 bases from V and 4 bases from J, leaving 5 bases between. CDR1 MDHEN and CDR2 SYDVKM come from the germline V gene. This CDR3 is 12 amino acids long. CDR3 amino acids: CASSFSADTQYF. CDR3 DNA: TGTGCCAGCAGTTTTAGCGCAGATACGCAGTATTTT. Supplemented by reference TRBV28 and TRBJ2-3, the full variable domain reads DVKVTQSSRYLVKRTGEKVFLECVQDMDHENMFWYRQDPGLGLRLIYFSYDVKMKEKGDIPEGYSVSREKKERFSLILESASTNQTSMYLCASSFSADTQYFGPGTRLTVL.

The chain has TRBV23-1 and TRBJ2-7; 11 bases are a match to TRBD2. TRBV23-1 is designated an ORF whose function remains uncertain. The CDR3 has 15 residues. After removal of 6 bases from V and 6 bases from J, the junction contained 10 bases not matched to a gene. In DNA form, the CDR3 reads TGCGCCAGCAGACCTAGTACTAGCGGGGGATGCGAGCAGTACGTC. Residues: CASRPSTSGGCEQYV.

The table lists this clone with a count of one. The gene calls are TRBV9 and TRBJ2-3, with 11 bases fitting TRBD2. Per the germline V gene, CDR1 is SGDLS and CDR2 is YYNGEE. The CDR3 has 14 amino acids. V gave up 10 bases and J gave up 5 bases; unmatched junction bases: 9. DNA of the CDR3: TGTGCCGGAACACTAGCGGGAGTTGTAGATACGCAGTATTTT. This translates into CAGTLAGVVDTQYF.

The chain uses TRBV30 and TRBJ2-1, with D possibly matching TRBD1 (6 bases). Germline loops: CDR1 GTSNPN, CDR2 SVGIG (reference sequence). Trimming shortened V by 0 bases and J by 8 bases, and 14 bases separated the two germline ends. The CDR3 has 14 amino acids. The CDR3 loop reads CAWSVLTGMDEQFF. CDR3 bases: TGTGCCTGGAGTGTATTAACAGGGATGGATGAGCAGTTCTTC. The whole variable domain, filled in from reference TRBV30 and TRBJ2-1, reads SQTIHQWPATLVQPVGSPLSLECTVEGTSNPNLYWYRQAAGRGLQLLFYSVGIGQISSEVPQNLSASRPQDRQFILSSKKLLLSDSGFYLCAWSVLTGMDEQFFGPGTRLTVL.

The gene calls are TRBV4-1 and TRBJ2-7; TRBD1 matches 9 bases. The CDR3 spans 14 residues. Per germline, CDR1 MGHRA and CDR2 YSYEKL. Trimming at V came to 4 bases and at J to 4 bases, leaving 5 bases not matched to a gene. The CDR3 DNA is TGCGCCAGCAGCCCGGGACAGGGAGGGTACGAGCAGTACTTC. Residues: CASSPGQGGYEQYF.

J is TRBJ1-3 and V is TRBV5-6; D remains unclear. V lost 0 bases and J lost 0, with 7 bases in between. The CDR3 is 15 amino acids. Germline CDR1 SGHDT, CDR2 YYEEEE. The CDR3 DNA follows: TGTGCCAGCAGCTTGGGTGCGAACTCTGGAAACACCATATATTTT. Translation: CASSLGANSGNTIYF.

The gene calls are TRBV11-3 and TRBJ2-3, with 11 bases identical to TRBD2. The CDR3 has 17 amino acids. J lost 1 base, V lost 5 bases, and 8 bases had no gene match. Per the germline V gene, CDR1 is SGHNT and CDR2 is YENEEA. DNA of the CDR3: TGTGCCAGCAGCGGAACGCTAGCGGGAGGTGGCACAGATACGCAGTATTTT. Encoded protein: CASSGTLAGGGTDTQYF.

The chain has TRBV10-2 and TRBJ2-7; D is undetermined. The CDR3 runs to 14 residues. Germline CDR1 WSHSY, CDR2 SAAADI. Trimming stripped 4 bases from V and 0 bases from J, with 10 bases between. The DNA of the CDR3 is TGCGCCAGCAGTGTTTACGGGTTCTCCTACGAGCAGTACTTC. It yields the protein CASSVYGFSYEQYF.

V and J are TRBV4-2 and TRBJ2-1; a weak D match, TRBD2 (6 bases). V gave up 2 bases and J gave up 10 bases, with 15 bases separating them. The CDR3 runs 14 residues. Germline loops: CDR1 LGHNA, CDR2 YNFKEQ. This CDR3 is CASSQTSRGFEQFF. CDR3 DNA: TGTGCCAGCAGCCAAACGTCGCGGGGTTTCGAGCAGTTCTTC.

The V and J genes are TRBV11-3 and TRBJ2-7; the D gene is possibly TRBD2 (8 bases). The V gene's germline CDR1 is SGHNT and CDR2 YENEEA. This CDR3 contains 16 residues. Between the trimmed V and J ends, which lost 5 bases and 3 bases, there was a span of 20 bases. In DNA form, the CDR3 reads TGTGCCAGCAGCCCCCGGGGGGGGACAGCGAGCTACGAGCAGTACTTC. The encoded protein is CASSPRGGTASYEQYF.

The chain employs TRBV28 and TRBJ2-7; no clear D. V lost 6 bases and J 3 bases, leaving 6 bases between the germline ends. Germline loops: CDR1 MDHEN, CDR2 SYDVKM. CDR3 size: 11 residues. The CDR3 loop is CASSVNYEQYF. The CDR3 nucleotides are TGTGCCAGCAGCGTTAACTACGAGCAGTACTTC.

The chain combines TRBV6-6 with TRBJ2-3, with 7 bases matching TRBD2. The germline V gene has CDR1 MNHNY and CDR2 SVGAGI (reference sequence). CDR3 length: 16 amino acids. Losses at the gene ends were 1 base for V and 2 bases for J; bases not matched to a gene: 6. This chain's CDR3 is CASSYWASGATDTQYF. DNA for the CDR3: TGTGCCAGCAGTTACTGGGCTAGCGGAGCCACAGATACGCAGTATTTT.

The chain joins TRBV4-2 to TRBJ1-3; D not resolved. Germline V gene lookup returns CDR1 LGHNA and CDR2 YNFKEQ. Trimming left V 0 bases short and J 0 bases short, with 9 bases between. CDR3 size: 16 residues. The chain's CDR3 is CASSQENGFSGNTIYF. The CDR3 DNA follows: TGTGCCAGCAGCCAAGAGAATGGGTTCTCTGGAAACACCATATATTTT.

CDR3 nucleotides: TGCGCCAGCAGCCAAGAGGAAGGGGCGTGGGGCCAGTTCTTC. Amino acid sequence: CASSQEEGAWGQFF. J is TRBJ2-1 and V is TRBV4-1; perhaps TRBD1 as D (5 bases). CDR3 size: 14 residues. V lost 0 bases to trimming and J lost 13 bases, with 16 bases between them. The germline gives CDR1 MGHRA, CDR2 YSYEKL.

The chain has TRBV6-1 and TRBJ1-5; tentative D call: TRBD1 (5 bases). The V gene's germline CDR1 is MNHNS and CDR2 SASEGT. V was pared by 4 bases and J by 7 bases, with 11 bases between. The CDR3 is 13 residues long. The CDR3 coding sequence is TGTGCCAGCAGTGGCTGGGGGAGCCAGCCCCAGCATTTT. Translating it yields CASSGWGSQPQHF.

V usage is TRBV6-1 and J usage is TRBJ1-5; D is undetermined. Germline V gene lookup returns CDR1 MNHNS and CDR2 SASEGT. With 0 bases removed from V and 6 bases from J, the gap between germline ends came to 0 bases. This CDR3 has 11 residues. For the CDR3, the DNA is TGTGCCAGCAGTGAAGCTCAGCCCCAGCATTTT. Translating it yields CASSEAQPQHF.

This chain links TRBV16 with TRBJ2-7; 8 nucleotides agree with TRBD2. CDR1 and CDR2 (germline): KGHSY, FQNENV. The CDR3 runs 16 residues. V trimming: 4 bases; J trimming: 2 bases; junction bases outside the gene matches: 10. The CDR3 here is CASSRGTAGGTYEQYF. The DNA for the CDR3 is TGTGCCAGCAGCCGCGGGACGGCGGGAGGTACCTACGAGCAGTACTTC.

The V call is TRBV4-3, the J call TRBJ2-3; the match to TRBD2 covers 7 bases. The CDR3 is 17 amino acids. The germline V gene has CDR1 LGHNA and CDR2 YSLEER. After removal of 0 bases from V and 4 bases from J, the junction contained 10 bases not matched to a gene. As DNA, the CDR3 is TGCGCCAGCAGCCAAGATCCTAGCGGAGTCGGCCCAGATACGCAGTATTTT. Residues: CASSQDPSGVGPDTQYF.

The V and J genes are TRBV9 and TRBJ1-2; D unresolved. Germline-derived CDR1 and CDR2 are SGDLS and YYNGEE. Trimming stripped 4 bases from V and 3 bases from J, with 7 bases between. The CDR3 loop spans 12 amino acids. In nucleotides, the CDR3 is TGTGCCAGCAGCCCTGGATACTATGGCTACACCTTC. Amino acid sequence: CASSPGYYGYTF.

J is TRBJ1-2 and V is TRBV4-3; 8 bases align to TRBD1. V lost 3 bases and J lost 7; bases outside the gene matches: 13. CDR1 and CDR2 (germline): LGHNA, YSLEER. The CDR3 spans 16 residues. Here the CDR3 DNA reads TGCGCCAGCAGCCAGCGACAGGGGAATGGAGGCCTTGGCTACACCTTC. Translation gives CASSQRQGNGGLGYTF.

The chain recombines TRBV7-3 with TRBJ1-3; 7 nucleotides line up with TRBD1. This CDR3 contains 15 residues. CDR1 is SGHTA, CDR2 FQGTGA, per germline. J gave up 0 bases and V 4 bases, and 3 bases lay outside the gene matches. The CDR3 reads CASSSGQSSGNTIYF. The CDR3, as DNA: TGTGCCAGCAGCTCGGGACAGTCCTCTGGAAACACCATATATTTT. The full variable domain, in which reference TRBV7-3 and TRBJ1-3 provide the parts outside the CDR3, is GAGVSQTPSNKVTEKGKYVELRCDPISGHTALYWYRQSLGQGPEFLIYFQGTGAADDSGLPNDRFFAVRPEGSVSTLKIQRTERGDSAVYLCASSSGQSSGNTIYFGEGSWLTVV.

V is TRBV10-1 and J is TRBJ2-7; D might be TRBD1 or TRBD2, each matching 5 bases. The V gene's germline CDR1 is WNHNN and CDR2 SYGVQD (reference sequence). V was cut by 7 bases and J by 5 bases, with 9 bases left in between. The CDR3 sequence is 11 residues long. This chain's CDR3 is CASMGDDEQYV. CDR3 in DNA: TGCGCCAGCATGGGGGATGACGAGCAGTACGTC.